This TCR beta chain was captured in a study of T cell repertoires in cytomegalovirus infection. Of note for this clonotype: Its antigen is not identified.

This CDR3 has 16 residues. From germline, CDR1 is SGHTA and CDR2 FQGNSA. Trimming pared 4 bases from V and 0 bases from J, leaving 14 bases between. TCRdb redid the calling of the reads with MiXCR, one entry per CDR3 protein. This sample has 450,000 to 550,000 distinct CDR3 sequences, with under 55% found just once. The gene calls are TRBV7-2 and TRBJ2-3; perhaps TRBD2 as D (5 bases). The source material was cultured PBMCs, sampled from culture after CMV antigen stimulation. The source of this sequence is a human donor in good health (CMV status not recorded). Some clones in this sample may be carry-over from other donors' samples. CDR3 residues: CASSYERWTSTDTQYF. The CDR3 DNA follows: TGTGCCAGCAGCTATGAGCGGTGGACTAGCACAGATACGCAGTATTTT.